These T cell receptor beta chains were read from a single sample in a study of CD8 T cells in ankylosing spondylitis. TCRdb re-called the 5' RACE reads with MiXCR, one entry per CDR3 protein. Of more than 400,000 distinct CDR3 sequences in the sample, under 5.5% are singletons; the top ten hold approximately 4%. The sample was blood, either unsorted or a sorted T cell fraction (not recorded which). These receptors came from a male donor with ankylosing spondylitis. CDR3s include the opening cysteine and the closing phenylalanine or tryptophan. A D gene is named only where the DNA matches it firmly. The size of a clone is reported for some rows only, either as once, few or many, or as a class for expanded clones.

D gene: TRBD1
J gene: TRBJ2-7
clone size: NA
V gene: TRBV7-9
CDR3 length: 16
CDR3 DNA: TGTGCCAGCAGCCCTCGGATCGGGACAGGCCAAGACGAGCAGTACTTC
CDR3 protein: CASSPRIGTGQDEQYF

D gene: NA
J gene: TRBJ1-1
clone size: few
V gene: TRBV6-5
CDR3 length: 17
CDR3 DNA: TGTGCCAGCAGTTACTCGGGCCCGGCAGGAGAGAACACTGAAGCTTTCTTT
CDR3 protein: CASSYSGPAGENTEAFF

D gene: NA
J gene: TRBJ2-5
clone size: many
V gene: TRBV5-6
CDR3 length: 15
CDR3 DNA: TGTGCCAGCAGCTTTGATACAGGGTACCAAGAGACCCAGTACTTC
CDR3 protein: CASSFDTGYQETQYF

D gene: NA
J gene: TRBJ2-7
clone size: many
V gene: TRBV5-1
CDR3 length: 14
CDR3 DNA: TGCGCCAGCAGCGGGAGTGGAGGGAATTACGAGCAGTACTTC
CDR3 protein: CASSGSGGNYEQYF

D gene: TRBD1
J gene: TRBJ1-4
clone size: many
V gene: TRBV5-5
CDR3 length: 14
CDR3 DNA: TGTGCCAGCAGCTTGAGAGGGGGCGATGAAAAACTGTTTTTT
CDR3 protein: CASSLRGGDEKLFF

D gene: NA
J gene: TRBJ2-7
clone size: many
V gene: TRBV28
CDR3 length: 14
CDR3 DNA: TGTGCCAGCAGTTTAAAGATGTACTCCTACGAGCAGTACTTC
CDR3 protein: CASSLKMYSYEQYF

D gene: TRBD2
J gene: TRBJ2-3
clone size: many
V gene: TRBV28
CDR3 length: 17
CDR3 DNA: TGTGCCAGCAGTTCCAGAGGGACTAGCGGGGGCACAGATACGCAGTATTTT
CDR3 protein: CASSSRGTSGGTDTQYF

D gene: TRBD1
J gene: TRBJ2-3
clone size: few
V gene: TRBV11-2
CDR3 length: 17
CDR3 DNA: TGTGCCAGCAGCTTAGAGTGGGGGACAGGAGGCACAGATACGCAGTATTTT
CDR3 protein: CASSLEWGTGGTDTQYF

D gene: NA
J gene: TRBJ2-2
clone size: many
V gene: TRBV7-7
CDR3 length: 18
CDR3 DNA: TGTGCTAGCAGCTTAGTAACGAATATCGGGACGAACACCGGGGAGCTGTTTTTT
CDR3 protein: CASSLVTNIGTNTGELFF

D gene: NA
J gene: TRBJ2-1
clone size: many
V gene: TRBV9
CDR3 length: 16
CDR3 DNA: TGTGCCAGCAGCGTAGTTCCTCTAGTTCCGCTGGATGAGCAGTTCTTC
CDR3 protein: CASSVVPLVPLDEQFF

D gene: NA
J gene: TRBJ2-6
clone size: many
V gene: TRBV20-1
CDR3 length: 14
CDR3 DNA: TGCAGTGCTAGATCCCGAACTGGGGCCAACGTCCTGACTTTC
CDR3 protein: CSARSRTGANVLTF

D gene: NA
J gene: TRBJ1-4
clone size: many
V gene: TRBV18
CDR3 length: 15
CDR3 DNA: TGTGCCAGCTCACAACGCGACCTTCCAGGGGAAAAACTGTTTTTT
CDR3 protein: CASSQRDLPGEKLFF

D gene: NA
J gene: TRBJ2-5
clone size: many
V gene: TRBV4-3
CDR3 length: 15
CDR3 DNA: TGCGCCAGCAGCCAAGGCGGCGGACTACAAGAGACCCAGTACTTC
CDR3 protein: CASSQGGGLQETQYF

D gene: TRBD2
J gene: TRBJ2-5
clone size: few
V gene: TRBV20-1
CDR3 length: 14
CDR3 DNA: TGCAGTGCCCTCCCGTGGCGGGGGGGCGGGACCCAGTACTTC
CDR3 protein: CSALPWRGGGTQYF

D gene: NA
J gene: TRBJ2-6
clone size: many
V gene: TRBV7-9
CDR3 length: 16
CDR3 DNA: TGTGCCAGCAGCTTAGCAGGGGGCTCTGGGGCCAACGTCCTGACTTTC
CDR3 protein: CASSLAGGSGANVLTF

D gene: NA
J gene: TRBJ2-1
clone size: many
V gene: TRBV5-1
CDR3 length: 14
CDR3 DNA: TGCGCCAGCAGCCCAAGCCCCCCCATCGATGAGCAGTTCTTC
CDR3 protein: CASSPSPPIDEQFF

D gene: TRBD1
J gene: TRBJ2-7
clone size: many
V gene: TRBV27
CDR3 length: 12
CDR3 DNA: TGTGCCAGCAGTACAGGACAGGCCGAGCAGTACTTC
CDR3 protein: CASSTGQAEQYF

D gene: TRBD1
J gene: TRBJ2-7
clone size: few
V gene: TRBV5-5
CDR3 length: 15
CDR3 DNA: TGTGCCAGCAGCTTGACAGGGGGGTTCTCCTACGAGCAGTACTTC
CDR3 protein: CASSLTGGFSYEQYF

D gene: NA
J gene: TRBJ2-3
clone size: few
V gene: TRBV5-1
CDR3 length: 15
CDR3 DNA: TGCGCCAGCAGCATACAGGGTTCTGGCACAGATACGCAGTATTTT
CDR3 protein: CASSIQGSGTDTQYF

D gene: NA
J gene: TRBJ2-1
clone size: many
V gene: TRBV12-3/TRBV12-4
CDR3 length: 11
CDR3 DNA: TGTGCCAGCACCCAATACAATGAGCAGTTCTTC
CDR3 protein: CASTQYNEQFF

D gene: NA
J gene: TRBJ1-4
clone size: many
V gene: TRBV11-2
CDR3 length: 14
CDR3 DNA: TGTGCCAGCAGCTTTATGGAGGCTAATGAAAAACTGTTTTTT
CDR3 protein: CASSFMEANEKLFF

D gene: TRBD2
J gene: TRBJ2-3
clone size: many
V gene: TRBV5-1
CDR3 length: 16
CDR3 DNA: TGCGCCAGCAGCTTGATTAGCGGGAGAAGGACAGATACGCAGTATTTT
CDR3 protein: CASSLISGRRTDTQYF

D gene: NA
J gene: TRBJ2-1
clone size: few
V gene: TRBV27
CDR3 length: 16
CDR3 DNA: TGTGCCAGCAGTTTATCCCCCGGGACTCCCCCTAATGAGCAGTTCTTC
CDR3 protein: CASSLSPGTPPNEQFF

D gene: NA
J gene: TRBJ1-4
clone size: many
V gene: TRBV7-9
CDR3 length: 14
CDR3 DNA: TGTGCCAGCAGCCTTAATGAGCCTAGAGAAAAACTGTTTTTT
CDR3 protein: CASSLNEPREKLFF

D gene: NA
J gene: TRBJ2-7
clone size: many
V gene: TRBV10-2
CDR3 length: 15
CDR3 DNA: TGCGCCAGCAGTGAGTCTCTGGGCCGGAGCTACGAGCAGTACTTC
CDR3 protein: CASSESLGRSYEQYF

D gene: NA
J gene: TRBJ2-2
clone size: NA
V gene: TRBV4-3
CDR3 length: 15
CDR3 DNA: TGCGCCAGCAGCCCGTGGGGACATTCCACCGGGGAGCTGTTTTTT
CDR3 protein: CASSPWGHSTGELFF

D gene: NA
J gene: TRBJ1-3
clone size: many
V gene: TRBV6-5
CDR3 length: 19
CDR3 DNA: TGTGCCAGCAGTTACTCGTGGAACGGGATAGGTGGCCCTGGAAACACCATATATTTT
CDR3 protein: CASSYSWNGIGGPGNTIYF

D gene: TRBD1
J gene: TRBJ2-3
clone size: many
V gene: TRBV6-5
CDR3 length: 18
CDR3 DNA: TGTGCCAGCAGTTACTCGGCAGGGACAGCTTCTAGCACAGATACGCAGTATTTT
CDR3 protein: CASSYSAGTASSTDTQYF

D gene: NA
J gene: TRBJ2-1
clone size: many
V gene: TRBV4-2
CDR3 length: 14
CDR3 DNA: TGTGCCAGCAGCCAAGGGGGATTGAGCAATGAGCAGTTCTTC
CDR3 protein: CASSQGGLSNEQFF

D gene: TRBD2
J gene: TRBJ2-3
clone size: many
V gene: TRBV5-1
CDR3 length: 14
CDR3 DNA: TGCGCCAGCAGCTTGGTGGCGGGAGTGGATACGCAGTATTTT
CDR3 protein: CASSLVAGVDTQYF

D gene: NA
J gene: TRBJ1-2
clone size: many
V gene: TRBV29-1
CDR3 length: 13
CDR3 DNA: TGCAGCGTTCAGACCACCTCTAACTATGGCTACACCTTC
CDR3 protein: CSVQTTSNYGYTF

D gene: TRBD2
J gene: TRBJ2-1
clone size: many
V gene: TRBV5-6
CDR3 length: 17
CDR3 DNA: TGTGCCAGCAGCTTTGGGGTGCGGGGGGGCCTGGAGAATGAGCAGTTCTTC
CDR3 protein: CASSFGVRGGLENEQFF

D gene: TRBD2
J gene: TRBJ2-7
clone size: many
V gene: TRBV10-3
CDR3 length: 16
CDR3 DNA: TGTGCCATCAGTGAGTCTTTTACTAGCGGGGGTTACGAGCAGTACTTC
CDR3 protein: CAISESFTSGGYEQYF